This T cell receptor beta chain was profiled in a study of CD8+ T cells in alopecia areata. Study details: The drug, tofacitinib, lasted 6 to 18 months, followed by 6 months off drug. The share of scalp area affected provided the severity score for treated patients.

The study, taken as a whole, reports: Just one nonresponder means the tie between baseline CD8+ expansion and response stays uncertain.

The treatment here: oral pan-JAK inhibitor, 5-10 mg twice daily. This clone occurred a few times. Antigen: not known. RNA extraction was followed by reverse transcription into cDNA, which acted as the sequencing template. The protocol was immunoSEQ multiplex PCR, while the TCRdb copy is restricted to in-frame clones and leaves out a portion. The table lists roughly 76,000 clones, over 25% of them singletons. Trimming took 5 bases from V and 4 from J; bases not matched to a gene: 4. The germline V gene has CDR1 SQVTM and CDR2 ANQGSEA. This CDR3 comprises 13 residues. This sequence originates from a human donor with alopecia areata. Material: CD8+ T cells sorted from blood, obtained at week 4, from a patient treated with tofacitinib. The V and J genes are TRBV29-1 and TRBJ1-2; 10 bases match TRBD1. The CDR3 reads CSVRDRGSYGYTF. The CDR3 DNA is TGCAGCGTTAGGGACAGGGGATCCTATGGCTACACCTTC.